The 5 T cell receptor beta chains below come from one sample, sequenced in a study of CD8+CD57+ T cells in acquired aplastic anemia. Genomic DNA served as template for TCR beta VDJ and CDR3 profiling. TCRdb processed the reads anew with MiXCR; each CDR3 protein has one entry. The table lists just over 450,000 distinct CDR3 sequences, about a third of them singletons, with around 0.82% in the top ten. Whoever was chosen for sequencing had shown CD8+CD57+ cell expansion by flow cytometry. What was sequenced was sorted CD4+, CD8+, or CD8+CD57+ T cells (not recorded which) from PBMCs. The receptors shown here come from a human donor with aplastic anemia.

This clonotype was detected once. The conserved closing phenylalanine or tryptophan is absent in this CDR3, likely reflecting a read error. V and J are TRBV20-1 and TRBJ1-2; D ambiguous. V was trimmed by 0 bases and J by 1 base, leaving 6 bases between them. This CDR3 is 13 amino acids long. The germline CDR1 and CDR2 sequences are DFQATT and SNEGSKA (reference sequence). Here the CDR3 reads CSAREEINYGYTL. DNA of the CDR3: TGCAGTGCTAGAGAGGAGATTAACTATGGCTACACCCTC.

The chain couples TRBV15 to TRBJ2-1; D is ambiguous. Between the trimmed V and J ends, which lost 3 bases and 6 bases, there was a span of 9 bases. The CDR3 spans 13 residues. Germline lookup yields CDR1 LNHNV and CDR2 YYDKDF (reference sequence). The CDR3 spells CATSRAVANEQFF. CDR3 sequence (DNA): TGTGCCACCAGCAGGGCGGTGGCCAATGAGCAGTTCTTC.

This clonotype was picked up many times. This chain uses TRBV20-1 with TRBJ1-6; no clear D gene. Germline V CDR1 and CDR2: DFQATT, SNEGSKA (reference sequence). V lost 3 bases, J lost 7 bases, and 10 bases lay in between. The CDR3 is 13 residues long. CDR3 in DNA: TGCAGTGCTAGCGAAAAATCCAATTCACCCCTCCACTTT. Its translation: CSASEKSNSPLHF.

This clonotype was observed many times. The rearrangement joins TRBV5-6 to TRBJ1-2; D is undetermined. V dropped 1 base and J dropped 9 bases, with 16 bases sitting between them. The CDR3 has 14 amino acids. Germline CDR1 SGHDT, CDR2 YYEEEE. As DNA, the CDR3 is TGTGCCAGCAGCTTGAACGGCCAAAGTTCGCGCTACACCTTC. It yields the protein CASSLNGQSSRYTF.

In this sample, this clonotype turned up many times. The chain couples TRBV6-4 to TRBJ1-6; 7 bases align to TRBD1. Germline V gene data show CDR1 as MRHNA and CDR2 as SNTAGT. V lost 3 bases, J lost 9 bases, and 5 bases stayed unmatched. The CDR3 covers 14 residues. The CDR3, as DNA: TGTGCCAGCAGTGAACGGACAGGTCTTTCACCCCTCCACTTT. Translating gives CASSERTGLSPLHF.